This T cell receptor (beta chain) was found in a study of metastatic and nonmetastatic thyroid tumors. The overall study: Repertoires from malignant and benign thyroid patients were compared across blood and tumor or nodule tissue.

The CDR3 length is 16 residues. Trimming cost V 2 bases and J 1 base; bases outside gene matches: 4. CDR1 is SGHTA, CDR2 FQGTGA, per germline. The authors' processing: CDR3 was compared across clinicopathological groups, and the resulting differences were used to build a distant-metastasis classifier for papillary thyroid cancer. Using MiXCR, TCRdb reanalyzed the PCR reads. In this record, the V and J calls reflect TCRdb's handling and not the investigators' own analysis. The sample yields about 27,000 clones, about 15% seen once. To note about this clone: Antigen: not known.

General study points: Reportedly, malignant thyroid tumors had significantly higher TCR beta diversity than benign nodules, in blood and tumor.

No patient had received any treatment before thyroid surgery. The sample taken for sequencing was blood. The V and J genes are TRBV7-3 and TRBJ2-7; TRBD2 aligns across 11 bases. The TCR sequence derives from a male donor with papillary thyroid cancer or a benign thyroid nodule (not recorded which). Some clones in this sample may be carry-over from other donors' samples. CDR3 amino acids: CASSLEGTSGSYEQYF. CDR3 DNA: TGTGCCAGCAGCTTAGAGGGGACTAGCGGATCCTACGAGCAGTACTTC.